The clone carrying this T cell receptor beta chain was recorded many times. The CDR3 length is 13 residues. The germline gives CDR1 LGHNA, CDR2 YSLEER. With 0 bases removed from V and 4 bases from J, the gap between germline ends came to 6 bases. Within the library, unique molecular identifiers were attached to each individual cDNA molecule. TCRdb independently ran MiXCR on the RACE reads; one entry per CDR3 protein. The repertoire has roughly 380,000 distinct CDR3 sequences, about 6% of them found once; the top ten carry over 5.5%. The data were taken from a study of human T cells and chemical hapten exposure. The time point denotes: patch test 2, 6 weeks after DPC sensitization. Treatment in this sample: therapeutic diphenylcyclopropenone sensitization with weekly scalp DPC. Extraction yielded total RNA from whole blood (unfractionated).

The input for sequencing was whole blood, taken in connection with sensitization to the hapten diphenylcyclopropenone (DPC). The sequence was obtained from a woman aged 18-35 years with alopecia areata. Some clones in this sample may be carry-over from other donors' samples. The J gene is TRBJ1-2, the V gene TRBV4-3; D not certain. The CDR3 sequence is CASSQDLSYGYTF. The CDR3 nucleotides are TGCGCCAGCAGCCAAGACCTCAGCTATGGCTACACCTTC.